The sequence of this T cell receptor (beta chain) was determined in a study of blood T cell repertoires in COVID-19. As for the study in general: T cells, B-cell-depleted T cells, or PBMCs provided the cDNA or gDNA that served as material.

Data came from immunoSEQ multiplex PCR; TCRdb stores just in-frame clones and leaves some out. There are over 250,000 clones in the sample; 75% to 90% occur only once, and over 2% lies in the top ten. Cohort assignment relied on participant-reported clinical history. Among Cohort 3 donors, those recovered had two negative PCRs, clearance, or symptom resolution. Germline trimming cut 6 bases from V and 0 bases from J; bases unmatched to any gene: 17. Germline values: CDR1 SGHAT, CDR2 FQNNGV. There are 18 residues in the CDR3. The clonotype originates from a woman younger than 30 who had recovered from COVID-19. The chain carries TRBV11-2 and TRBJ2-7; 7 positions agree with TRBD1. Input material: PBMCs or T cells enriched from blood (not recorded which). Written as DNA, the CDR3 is TGTGCCAGCAGTTCCTCCGGGACAGCCAGCATGGGCTCCTACGAGCAGTACTTC. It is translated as CASSSSGTASMGSYEQYF.